These 15 T cell receptor beta chains came from one sample sequenced in a study of cytomegalovirus exposure and HLA in healthy donors. 60 Vbeta and 13 Jbeta primers were used in PCR. TCRdb's copy holds only in-frame clones and misses some; the assay was immunoSEQ multiplex PCR. The table records about 160,000 clones, roughly nine tenths of them present only once. The sequenced sample consisted of PBMCs. The receptors derive from a woman under 40 in good health and CMV-seronegative.

The chain is built from TRBV10-2 and TRBJ1-1; D not certain. CDR1 is WSHSY, CDR2 SAAADI, per germline. The CDR3 runs to 13 residues. V was cut by 1 base and J by 4 bases, with 7 bases left in between. CDR3 sequence: CASSELPRTEAFF. The CDR3 bases are TGCGCCAGCAGTGAGTTGCCGCGCACTGAAGCTTTCTTT.

Only one count was recorded for this clone. The chain carries TRBV5-1 and TRBJ2-2, with TRBD1 identical over 7 bases. V lost 3 bases, J lost 6 bases, and 2 bases stayed unmatched. This CDR3 is 13 amino acids long. Germline V gives CDR1 SGHRS, CDR2 YFSETQ. In DNA form, the CDR3 reads TGCGCCAGCAGCTCGAGGGGGCCCGGGGAGCTGTTTTTT. The encoded protein is CASSSRGPGELFF.

V and J are TRBV6-6 and TRBJ2-7; 7 bases align to TRBD1. Germline lookup yields CDR1 MNHNY and CDR2 SVGAGI (reference sequence). V trimming: 6 bases; J trimming: 7 bases; junction bases outside the gene matches: 9. This CDR3 region has 13 residues. CDR3 bases: TGTGCCAGCAGACAGGGGAGCCCGGGGGAGCAGTACTTC. Translating it yields CASRQGSPGEQYF.

This clone was observed a few times. The chain uses TRBV25-1 and TRBJ1-1; 9 bases fit TRBD1. V lost 7 bases and J lost 4; bases outside the gene matches: 4. The CDR3 sequence is 13 residues long. CDR1 is MGHDK, CDR2 SYGVNS, per germline. The CDR3 sequence: CASIGQGSTEAFF. CDR3 nucleotide sequence: TGTGCCAGCATCGGACAGGGGTCCACTGAAGCTTTCTTT.

V and J are TRBV7-6 and TRBJ2-5; a possible D gene is TRBD2 (6 bases). The V end lost 3 bases, the J end lost 3 bases, and 26 bases lay between the germline ends. The length of the CDR3 is 19 residues. Germline CDR1 and CDR2: SGHVS and FNYEAQ. Here the CDR3 DNA reads TGTGCCAGCAGCTTCAACGTCGATCTCGCCTGGAGGGCTGAAGAGACCCAGTACTTC. Amino acids: CASSFNVDLAWRAEETQYF.

This clone appeared a single time. The gene calls are TRBV6-1 and TRBJ2-7; 8 nucleotides match TRBD1. Trimming took 8 bases from V and 5 from J; bases not matched to a gene: 11. This CDR3 is built from 14 residues. In germline, CDR1 is MNHNS, CDR2 SASEGT. In nucleotides, the CDR3 is TGTGCCAGCCAGGGGGCAGTCGCTAGCCACGAGCAGTACTTC. Translating gives CASQGAVASHEQYF.

The gene calls are TRBV6-4 and TRBJ1-2; 7 nucleotides line up with TRBD1. The germline V gene encodes CDR1 MRHNA and CDR2 SNTAGT. J was trimmed by 0 bases and V by 6 bases; bases with no gene match: 10. This CDR3 has 16 amino acids. CDR3 region: CASSPDRAIANYGYTF. The CDR3 region has the DNA TGTGCCAGCAGCCCCGACAGGGCAATAGCTAACTATGGCTACACCTTC.

This chain links TRBV9 with TRBJ2-3, with 7 bases fitting TRBD2. Trimming took 2 bases from V and 2 from J; bases not matched to a gene: 8. From germline, CDR1 is SGDLS and CDR2 YYNGEE. The CDR3 is 16 residues long. In nucleotides, the CDR3 is TGTGCCAGCAGCGTTGGGCTGGGGGGGACCACAGATACGCAGTATTTT. Protein product: CASSVGLGGTTDTQYF. Combining the CDR3 with reference TRBV9 and TRBJ2-3 gives the whole variable domain DSGVTQTPKHLITATGQRVTLRCSPRSGDLSVYWYQQSLDQGLQFLIQYYNGEERAKGNILERFSAQQFPDLHSELNLSSLELGDSALYFCASSVGLGGTTDTQYFGPGTRLTVL.

The sample holds one count of this clone. V usage is TRBV28 and J usage is TRBJ2-3; 11 positions match TRBD1. V lost 2 bases and J lost 4; bases outside the gene matches: 5. Germline V lookup: CDR1 MDHEN, CDR2 SYDVKM. The CDR3 length is 16 residues. Written as DNA, the CDR3 is TGTGCCAGCAGTTTAGAGGGACAGGGGGTGGCAGATACGCAGTATTTT. This encodes CASSLEGQGVADTQYF.

This clone was counted a few times. The chain combines TRBV7-2 with TRBJ2-7; 9 nucleotides agree with TRBD1. Per germline, CDR1 SGHTA and CDR2 FQGNSA. The CDR3 covers 15 residues. After removal of 2 bases from V and 6 bases from J, the junction contained 8 bases not matched to a gene. CDR3 region: CASSLYGGTGSEQYF. The CDR3 DNA reads as TGTGCCAGCAGCTTATACGGAGGGACAGGGAGCGAGCAGTACTTC.

This clone came up a few times. The chain combines TRBV30 with TRBJ1-5; D remains unclear. The germline V gene encodes CDR1 GTSNPN and CDR2 SVGIG (reference sequence). Trimming removed 3 bases from V and 0 bases from J, with 6 bases in between. This CDR3 has 13 residues. DNA of the CDR3: TGTGCCTGGAGCCTAGATAGCAATCAGCCCCAGCATTTT. Translation: CAWSLDSNQPQHF.

The chain carries TRBV25-1 and TRBJ1-3; D call uncertain. This CDR3 is 12 amino acids long. V gave up 3 bases and J gave up 4 bases, with 4 bases separating them. The germline CDR1 and CDR2 sequences are MGHDK and SYGVNS. Written as DNA, the CDR3 is TGTGCCAGCAGTGACTTGGGAAACACCATATATTTT. Residues: CASSDLGNTIYF.

This rearrangement joins TRBV29-1 to TRBJ2-3; D is perhaps TRBD2 (6 bases). V lost 5 bases to trimming and J lost 3 bases, with 6 bases between them. The CDR3 runs 11 residues. Germline lookup yields CDR1 SQVTM and CDR2 ANQGSEA. CDR3 loop: CSVRGTDTQYF. CDR3 nucleotide sequence: TGCAGCGTTCGGGGGACAGATACGCAGTATTTT.

The CDR3 sequence is CAISRGVGGSGTEAFF. The CDR3 DNA is TGTGCCATCAGCCGGGGCGTGGGAGGGAGCGGCACTGAAGCTTTCTTT. The chain links TRBV10-3 to TRBJ1-1; possible D gene TRBD1, 5 bases. V was pared by 6 bases and J by 4 bases, with 21 bases between. CDR3 length equals 16 residues. Germline CDR1 and CDR2: ENHRY and SYGVKD.

The sample holds one count of this clone. The genes are TRBV7-7 and TRBJ2-5; maybe TRBD2 (5 bases). Germline V gene lookup returns CDR1 SSHAT and CDR2 FNYEAQ (reference sequence). Trimming took off 5 bases at V and 9 bases at J, with 19 bases between the two ends. CDR3 length equals 14 residues. The CDR3 nucleotides read TGTGCCAGCAGCCCCCAGACTACCCCAAGGGCCCAGTACTTC. Encoded protein: CASSPQTTPRAQYF.